The 22 T cell receptor beta chains in this list originate from one sample, sequenced in a study of cytomegalovirus exposure and HLA in healthy donors. The PCR contained 60 Vbeta and 13 Jbeta primers. Measured with immunoSEQ multiplex PCR; TCRdb has only the in-frame clones, and not every one. The profile shows 100,000 to 150,000 clones, 74% of them singletons. Specimen: PBMCs. The receptors here all came from a woman in her forties or fifties in good health and CMV-seropositive.

The chain carries TRBV25-1 and TRBJ2-7; tentative D call: TRBD1 (5 bases). CDR1 and CDR2 from the germline V gene are MGHDK and SYGVNS. The CDR3 is 14 amino acids. Trimming pared 0 bases from V and 5 bases from J, leaving 11 bases between. This CDR3 reads CASSEYRAPNEQYF. In DNA form, the CDR3 reads TGTGCCAGCAGTGAATACAGGGCCCCCAACGAGCAGTACTTC.

The rearrangement uses TRBV10-1 and TRBJ2-5, with TRBD2 matching over 7 bases. The CDR3 runs to 15 residues. Per germline, CDR1 WNHNN and CDR2 SYGVQD (reference sequence). Trimming cost V 0 bases and J 4 bases; bases outside gene matches: 5. The CDR3 protein is CASSESTAGRETQYF. The DNA for the CDR3 is TGCGCCAGCAGTGAGTCAACAGCGGGGAGAGAGACCCAGTACTTC.

CDR3 nucleotides: TGCAGCGGGAGCCAGTTACAGGACACTGAAGCTTTCTTT. Translated: CSGSQLQDTEAFF. J is TRBJ1-1 and V is TRBV29-1; D perhaps matches TRBD1 (5 bases). V lost 7 bases, J lost 3 bases, and 15 bases lay in between. CDR3 length: 13 residues. CDR1 is SQVTM, CDR2 ANQGSEA, per germline.

The chain joins TRBV7-2 to TRBJ2-2; D perhaps matches TRBD1 (5 bases). CDR1 SGHTA and CDR2 FQGNSA come from the germline V gene. V was cut by 1 base and J by 2 bases, with 11 bases left in between. The CDR3 sequence is 16 residues long. The CDR3 region is CASSLGAGLNTGELFF. DNA of the CDR3: TGTGCCAGCAGCTTAGGGGCAGGGCTCAACACCGGGGAGCTGTTTTTT.

The chain employs TRBV7-2 and TRBJ1-1; D not resolved. V shed 2 bases and J shed 0 bases, with 10 bases lying between them. The CDR3 length is 15 residues. The V gene's germline CDR1 is SGHTA and CDR2 FQGNSA. This CDR3 reads CASSLYPGLNTEAFF. The CDR3 DNA is TGTGCCAGCAGCTTATATCCAGGTCTGAACACTGAAGCTTTCTTT.

The chain employs TRBV18 and TRBJ2-1; no clear D. Between the trimmed V and J ends, which lost 0 bases and 5 bases, there was a span of 8 bases. Germline V gene lookup returns CDR1 KGHSH and CDR2 LQKENI. CDR3 length: 14 residues. The chain's CDR3 is CASSPPRPHNEQFF. The CDR3 DNA follows: TGTGCCAGCTCACCACCGAGGCCCCACAATGAGCAGTTCTTC.

There are a few counts of this clone. V usage is TRBV15 and J usage is TRBJ2-5; tentatively, D is TRBD2 (5 bases). The J call is in doubt because the DNA end fits TRBJ2-7 better. This CDR3 is built from 13 residues. Per germline, CDR1 LNHNV and CDR2 YYDKDF (reference sequence). As DNA, the CDR3 is TGTGCCACCAGCAGGGACTTACCCTACGAGCAGTACTTC. Translated: CATSRDLPYEQYF.

The chain carries TRBV5-6 and TRBJ2-7; D uncertain. CDR1 is SGHDT and CDR2 is YYEEEE in the germline V gene. The CDR3 is 13 residues long. Trimming left V 7 bases short and J 1 base short, with 12 bases between. CDR3 sequence (DNA): TGTGCCAGCTCCCGCTGGGCTTCCTACGAGCAGTACTTC. Translation: CASSRWASYEQYF.

The chain's CDR3 is CATGQRETQYF. The CDR3 DNA follows: TGTGCCACGGGACAGCGGGAGACCCAGTACTTC. The chain is built from TRBV25-1 and TRBJ2-5, with 7 bases lining up with TRBD1. This CDR3 has 11 residues. Trimming took 10 bases from V and 5 from J; bases not matched to a gene: 4. In germline, CDR1 is MGHDK, CDR2 SYGVNS. The full variable domain, with the rest looked up from reference TRBV25-1 and TRBJ2-5, is EADIYQTPRYLVIGTGKKITLECSQTMGHDKMYWYQQDPGMELHLIHYSYGVNSTEKGDLSSESTVSRIRTEHFPLTLESARPSHTSQYLCATGQRETQYFGPGTRLLVL.

This clone was counted a single time. This chain uses TRBV11-2 with TRBJ2-1; D is perhaps TRBD2 (7 bases). The CDR3 is 15 residues long. Looked up from germline, CDR1 is SGHAT and CDR2 is FQNNGV. Trimming removed 1 base from V and 9 bases from J, with 16 bases in between. The CDR3 sequence: CASSLVGGATGEQFF. The CDR3 coding sequence is TGTGCCAGCAGCTTAGTGGGGGGGGCGACGGGTGAGCAGTTCTTC. The full variable domain, in which reference TRBV11-2 and TRBJ2-1 provide the parts outside the CDR3, is EAGVAQSPRYKIIEKRQSVAFWCNPISGHATLYWYQQILGQGPKLLIQFQNNGVVDDSQLPKDRFSAERLKGVDSTLKIQPAKLEDSAVYLCASSLVGGATGEQFFGPGTRLTVL.

The V and J genes are TRBV29-1 and TRBJ1-2; 9 bases agree with TRBD1. The CDR3 runs 13 residues. Germline loops: CDR1 SQVTM, CDR2 ANQGSEA. The V segment lost 6 bases and the J segment 2 bases; nucleotides outside the gene matches: 4. This CDR3 reads CSVRTGANYGYTF. The CDR3 DNA reads as TGCAGCGTGCGGACAGGGGCGAACTATGGCTACACCTTC.

The table lists this clone with a few counts. The chain combines TRBV6-5 with TRBJ2-2; D gene unclear. Trimming stripped 0 bases from V and 4 bases from J, with 12 bases between. Germline CDR1 MNHEY, CDR2 SVGAGI. This CDR3 has 16 residues. The CDR3 DNA sequence: TGTGCCAGCAGTTACTCCCAGCAATCGGGCACCGGGGAGCTGTTTTTT. It yields the protein CASSYSQQSGTGELFF.

The chain recombines TRBV6-5 with TRBJ2-5; D gene uncertain. V shed 6 bases and J shed 4 bases, with 9 bases lying between them. The CDR3 covers 12 residues. Germline V gene data show CDR1 as MNHEY and CDR2 as SVGAGI. CDR3 in DNA: TGTGCCAGCAGCGCCGGTGGAGAGACCCAGTACTTC. Translating gives CASSAGGETQYF.

The rearrangement uses TRBV9 and TRBJ2-1; D is possibly TRBD2 (6 bases). The V end lost 0 bases, the J end lost 4 bases, and 11 bases lay between the germline ends. Germline V gene sequence: CDR1 SGDLS, CDR2 YYNGEE. The CDR3 extends over 15 amino acids. The CDR3 here is CASSVDAGGYNEQFF. For the CDR3, the DNA is TGTGCCAGCAGCGTAGATGCCGGGGGTTACAATGAGCAGTTCTTC.

In this sample, this clone turned up a few times. The chain joins TRBV7-9 to TRBJ1-1; D not certain. Germline values: CDR1 SEHNR, CDR2 FQNEAQ (reference sequence). The CDR3 has 13 amino acids. V lost 8 bases and J 4 bases, leaving 14 bases between the germline ends. CDR3 in amino acids: CASGSSTGTEAFF. CDR3 coding DNA: TGTGCCAGCGGATCCAGTACGGGCACTGAAGCTTTCTTT. The full variable domain, completed using reference TRBV7-9 and TRBJ1-1, is DTGVSQNPRHKITKRGQNVTFRCDPISEHNRLYWYRQTLGQGPEFLTYFQNEAQLEKSRLLSDRFSAERPKGSFSTLEIQRTEQGDSAMYLCASGSSTGTEAFFGQGTRLTVV.

This clone was seen once. The V and J genes are TRBV11-2 and TRBJ2-1; 8 bases match TRBD2. This CDR3 has 12 residues. CDR1 is SGHAT, CDR2 FQNNGV, per germline. J lost 10 bases, V lost 7 bases, and 6 bases had no gene match. CDR3 protein: CASIFRGGEQFF. CDR3 nucleotides: TGTGCCAGCATCTTCCGGGGGGGGGAGCAGTTCTTC.

A note on this clone: At the DNA level, this CDR3 is encoded by other sequences in the same sample as well. This sequence joins TRBV7-2 and TRBJ2-2; D is possibly TRBD1 (6 bases). The CDR3 is 14 residues long. V shed 4 bases and J shed 1 base, with 7 bases lying between them. CDR1 and CDR2 from the germline V gene are SGHTA and FQGNSA. The CDR3, as DNA: TGTGCCAGCAGCTCGGGACAGAACACCGGGGAGCTGTTTTTT. Amino acids: CASSSGQNTGELFF.

The gene calls are TRBV2 and TRBJ2-5; 9 bases are a match to TRBD2. J lost 4 bases, V lost 7 bases, and 10 bases had no gene match. The CDR3 contains 15 residues. Germline V gene lookup returns CDR1 SNHLY and CDR2 FYNNEI. The CDR3 reads CASNRNGGGGETQYF. CDR3 sequence (DNA): TGTGCCAGCAACCGGAACGGCGGGGGGGGAGAGACCCAGTACTTC.

This clone occurred a few times. CDR3 nucleotide sequence: TGTGCCAGCAGTGAAGGGGGCCCGAGAAGCAATCAGCCCCAGCATTTT. Amino acid sequence: CASSEGGPRSNQPQHF. The V call is TRBV6-1, the J call TRBJ1-5, with D tentatively TRBD1 (5 bases). V was pared by 1 base and J by 1 base, with 11 bases between. There are 16 residues in the CDR3. Germline CDR1 and CDR2: MNHNS and SASEGT.

This chain joins TRBV19 and TRBJ2-7; TRBD1 might be the D (6 bases). Germline V CDR1 and CDR2: LNHDA, SQIVND (reference sequence). The CDR3 runs 13 residues. The V and J ends lost 3 bases and 7 bases respectively, with 13 bases between them. The CDR3 region has the DNA TGTGCCAGTAGTATCACAGGGATGGGGGAGCAGTACTTC. Residues: CASSITGMGEQYF.

This chain connects TRBV28 to TRBJ2-7, with 8 bases aligning to TRBD1. From germline, CDR1 is MDHEN and CDR2 SYDVKM. This CDR3 region has 15 residues. The junction had 15 bases not matched to a gene; V was cut back by 5 bases and J by 9 bases. Written as DNA, the CDR3 is TGTGCCAGCAGTAGCGGTGGGACAGGAGTAACTTGGCAGTACTTC. Residues: CASSSGGTGVTWQYF.

J is TRBJ1-4 and V is TRBV4-1; 9 bases agree with TRBD1. This CDR3 is built from 15 residues. The germline V gene encodes CDR1 MGHRA and CDR2 YSYEKL. J was trimmed by 7 bases and V by 1 base; bases with no gene match: 4. CDR3 residues: CASSQAGTGFEKLFF. DNA for the CDR3: TGCGCCAGCAGCCAAGCCGGGACAGGGTTTGAAAAACTGTTTTTT.